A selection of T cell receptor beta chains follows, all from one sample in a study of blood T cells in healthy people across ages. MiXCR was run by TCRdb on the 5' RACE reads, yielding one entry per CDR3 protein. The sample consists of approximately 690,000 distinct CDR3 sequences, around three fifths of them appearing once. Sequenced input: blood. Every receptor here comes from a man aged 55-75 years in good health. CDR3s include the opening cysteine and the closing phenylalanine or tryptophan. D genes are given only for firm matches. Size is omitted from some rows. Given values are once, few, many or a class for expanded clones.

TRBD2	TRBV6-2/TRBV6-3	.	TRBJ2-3	TGTGCCAGCAGACTAGCGGGGCGCCCCGCGCGCGGCACAGATACGCAGTATTTT	CASRLAGRPARGTDTQYF
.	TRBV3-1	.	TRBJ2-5	TGTGCCAGCAGCCCCTTCCAGTACTTC	CASSPFQYF
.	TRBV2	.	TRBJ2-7	TGTGCCAGCAGTGAAGGCAGGTACGAGCAGTACTTC	CASSEGRYEQYF
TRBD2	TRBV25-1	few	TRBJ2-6	TGTGCCAGCAGAGGGTTGAAGCGGGGGAGCTCTGGGGCCAACGTCCTGACTTTC	CASRGLKRGSSGANVLTF
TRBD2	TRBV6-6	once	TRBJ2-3	TGTGCCAGCAGTTACTCCGCAGGGCGGGGGGATACGCAGTATTTT	CASSYSAGRGDTQYF
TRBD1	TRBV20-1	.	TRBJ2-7	TGCAGTGCTAGGAGGGGGCTAGGCGATTACGAGCAGTACTTC	CSARRGLGDYEQYF
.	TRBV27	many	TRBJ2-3	TGTGCCAGCAGTGGGCCCGCCGGGACAGGGTTTTGGCTAGCGGGGCCGGGAGATACGCAGTATTTT	CASSGPAGTGFWLAGPGDTQYF
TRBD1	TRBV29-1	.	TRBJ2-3	TGCAGCGCTGATTCAGGGGGTGGGAGCACAGATACGCAGTATTTT	CSADSGGGSTDTQYF
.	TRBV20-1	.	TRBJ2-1	TGCAGTGCCAGGGAGTTTGGAGGTAGAAATGAGCAGTTCTTC	CSAREFGGRNEQFF
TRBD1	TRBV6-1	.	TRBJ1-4	TGTGCCAGCAGCCTACAGGGGGCTGGGACTAATGAAAAACTGTTTTTT	CASSLQGAGTNEKLFF
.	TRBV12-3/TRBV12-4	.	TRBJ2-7	TGTGCCAGCAAGATCCAGGGGAGAGAGCAGTACTTC	CASKIQGREQYF
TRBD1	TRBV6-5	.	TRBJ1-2	TGTGCCAGCACCAAAGACAGGGGGTATGGCTACACCTTC	CASTKDRGYGYTF
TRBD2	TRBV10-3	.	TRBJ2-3	TGTGCCATGACTAGCGGAAGCACAGATACGCAGTATTTT	CAMTSGSTDTQYF
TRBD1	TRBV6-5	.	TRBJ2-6	TGTGCCAGCAGTTATAGACTTTTTGGACAAGGACAGGGGGCGGCTGGGGCCAACGTCCTGACTTTC	CASSYRLFGQGQGAAGANVLTF
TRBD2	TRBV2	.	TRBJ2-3	TGTGCCAGCACTAGACTAGCGGCAAGCACAGATACGCAGTATTTT	CASTRLAASTDTQYF
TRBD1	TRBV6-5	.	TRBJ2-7	TGTGCCAGCAGTTACTCAGGACAGGGGGCGGACGAGCAGTACTTC	CASSYSGQGADEQYF
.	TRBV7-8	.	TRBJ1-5	TGTGCCAGCAGCTTGGGGAGACAGCCCCAGCATTTT	CASSLGRQPQHF
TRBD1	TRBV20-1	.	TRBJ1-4	TGCAGTGCTAGTTGGACAGGGCATGAAAAACTGTTTTTT	CSASWTGHEKLFF
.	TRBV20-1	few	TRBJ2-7	TGCAGTGCCTGGGACTCCTACGAGCAGTACTTC	CSAWDSYEQYF
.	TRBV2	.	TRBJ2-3	TGTGCCAGCAGTGAAGGCCGCTCTTCAAATACGCAGTATTTT	CASSEGRSSNTQYF
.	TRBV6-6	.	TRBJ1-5	TGTGCCAGCAGTCCAGGTTGGGGCGGCAATCAGCCCCAGCATTTT	CASSPGWGGNQPQHF
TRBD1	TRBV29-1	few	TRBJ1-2	TGCAGTTTTACAGAGACAGGGGGCTCTGGCTACACCTTC	CSFTETGGSGYTF
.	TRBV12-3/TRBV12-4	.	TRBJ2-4	TGTGCCAGCAGTTTAAGACAGTTGGCAAGTAGAAACATTCAGTACTTC	CASSLRQLASRNIQYF
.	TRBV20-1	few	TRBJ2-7	TGCAGTGCCCCGGTTAAGGCAGGGGCTGGCGAGCAGTACTTC	CSAPVKAGAGEQYF
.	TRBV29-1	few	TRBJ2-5	TGCAGCGTTGACGGCGGGTTTGGAACCCAAGAGACCCAGTACTTC	CSVDGGFGTQETQYF
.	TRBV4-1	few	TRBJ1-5	TGCGCCAGCAGCCCAGGGGCCCAAGGGCTTAATCAGCCCCAGCATTTT	CASSPGAQGLNQPQHF
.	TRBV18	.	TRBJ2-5	TGTGCCAGCTCACGACAGGACAGGACCCAGTACTTC	CASSRQDRTQYF
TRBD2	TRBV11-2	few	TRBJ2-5	TGTGCCAGCAGCTTGGGGATAGCGGGGGGGCACGAGACCCAGTACTTC	CASSLGIAGGHETQYF
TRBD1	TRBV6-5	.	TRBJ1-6	TGTGTCAGCAGTTACCCCGGGACAGGGAATTCACCCCTCCACTTT	CVSSYPGTGNSPLHF
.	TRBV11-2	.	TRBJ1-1	TGTGCCAGCAGCTTAGAAGCGGGGCCGTTTGACACTGAAGCTTTCTTT	CASSLEAGPFDTEAFF
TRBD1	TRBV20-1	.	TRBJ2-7	TGCAGTGCCAGTCAGAACCACAGGGGTGTTCGCTACGAGCAGTACTTC	CSASQNHRGVRYEQYF
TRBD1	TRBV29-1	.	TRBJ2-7	TGCAGCGTTAACAATCCGGGACAGGGCTACGAGCAGTACTTC	CSVNNPGQGYEQYF
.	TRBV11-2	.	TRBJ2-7	TGTGCCAGCAGCTTATCTGCAGGCTTTAACGAGCAGTACTTC	CASSLSAGFNEQYF
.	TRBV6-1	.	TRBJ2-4	TGTGCCAGCATGCCGCCGGGCAGGGTTCGCGCCAAAAACATTCAGTACTTC	CASMPPGRVRAKNIQYF
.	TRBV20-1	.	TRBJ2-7	TGCAGTGCAAGCCCGCAGGGTGGGTACGAGCAGTACTTC	CSASPQGGYEQYF
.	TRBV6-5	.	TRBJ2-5	TGTGCCAGCAGTTCTGGGAGGCGGGATGGGGCAGGGACCCAGTACTTC	CASSSGRRDGAGTQYF
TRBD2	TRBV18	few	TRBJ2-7	TGTGCCAGCTCACCTTCTAGCGGGGGGGCGGTCGAGCAGTACTTC	CASSPSSGGAVEQYF
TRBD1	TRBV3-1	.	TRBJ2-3	TGTGCCAGCAGCCAGGGACAGGCTGAAGGGGATACGCAGTATTTT	CASSQGQAEGDTQYF
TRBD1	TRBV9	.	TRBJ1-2	TGTGCCAGCAGCGTAGTGGGAGGGGGCGCAGATGGCTACACCTTC	CASSVVGGGADGYTF
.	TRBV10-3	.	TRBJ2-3	TGTGCCATCATGGGGCCCCGGACAGAAACGCAGTATTTT	CAIMGPRTETQYF
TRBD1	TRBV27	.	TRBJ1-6	TGTGCCAGCAGTCCAGGGACAGGGGCAGATAATTCACCCCTCCACTTT	CASSPGTGADNSPLHF